This T cell receptor beta chain was sequenced for a study of blood T cells in healthy people across ages (dated by TCRdb to 2015 to 2017). Regarding the research as a whole: In model experiments, template switching captured roughly one uniquely barcoded TCR beta cDNA molecule for every two T cells. To track age-related changes in TCR beta repertoire diversity, the study relied on deep sequencing normalized with unique cDNA molecular identifiers. The study analyzed two additional independent replicas of 1 million unique cDNA reads from the same blood draw for two donors, one aged 18 to 30 and one aged 80 or older. The donors were divided into four age groups: young (average about 16 years), middle-aged (approximately 41), aged (approximately 64) and long-lived (nearly 85). Donors of different ages were randomly distributed across sequencing lanes to avoid experimental bias. Overall study outcomes, separate from this receptor: Estimates of total diversity based on one million sequenced T cells were considered lower bounds and underestimates. Because donor CMV infection status was unknown, age-related changes in expanded clonotypes were potentially confounded. Observed TCR beta diversity per million T cells fell roughly linearly with age, and a significant reduction was already apparent by age about 43. A strong correlation was found between observed TCR beta diversity and the percentage of naive T cells measured by flow cytometry. Because profiling used bulk unsorted PBMCs, naive and antigen-experienced compartments could not be compared conclusively. Compared with the aged group, more naive CD4+ T cells, fewer expanded clones and increased TCR diversity were shown by the long-lived group, suggesting age selection.

This clonotype was observed at least ten times. Its antigen is currently not known. No quality values exist for individual bases; no much larger clone is one base distant. The donors were roughly 38 Caucasian individuals from Russia, aged roughly 6 to 100 years, who were systemically healthy. Around 10 milliliters of peripheral blood were drawn from each donor into EDTA-treated Vacutainer tubes. Ficoll-Paque density-gradient centrifugation was used to isolate PBMCs, with at least 6 million per sample. Trizol reagent was used to extract total RNA from the PBMCs, yielding at least 5.5 micrograms per sample. The percentages of naive CD45RAhigh/CD27high T cells were determined by flow cytometry on a PBMC aliquot from every donor. Library creation used 5' RACE. Instrument used: Illumina HiSeq 2500. A second PCR of roughly 6 to 12 cycles was performed with a sample-barcoded 5' primer and a J-beta primer mix. A template-switch 5' adaptor carrying 12 random nucleotides introduced a unique molecular identifier onto each TCR beta cDNA molecule. At least 3 million CDR3-containing paired-end reads were obtained from each sample. All of the RNA was converted into first-strand cDNA using the Mint cDNA synthesis kit, with a TRBC-specific oligonucleotide serving as the primer. Following uracil-DNA glycosylase treatment, a first 18-cycle PCR with universal primers M1SS and BC2_uni_R was performed on all cDNA. As for the authors' bioinformatics: Each sample was normalized by randomly selecting 1 million high-quality reads, each carrying a distinct molecular identifier. Reads sharing molecular identifiers were discarded rather than binned into consensus sequences. MiTCR, with a Q25 quality threshold and the strictest error-elimination algorithm, was used for CDR3 identification, clonotype clustering and error correction. A nonparametric unseen species model with Euler transformation was used to estimate lower-bound total TCR beta diversity. Through fastp at Q25 and MiXCR, TCRdb rebuilt clones from the public reads, retaining in-frame beta chains. For every CDR3 protein sequence, its rows merge into one entry that carries the most common genes and DNA. The V and J calls follow TCRdb's processing rather than the paper's. The sample yields around 1,000,000 distinct CDR3 sequences; 35% to 45% were counted once. Less than 15% of the sample belongs to the ten largest clones.

The sequenced material came from blood. This TCR was recovered from a man aged 18 to 29 in good health.

The CDR3 amino acid sequence is: CAISESVEGTDTQYF. The base sequence is TGTGCCATCAGTGAGTCGGTCGAAGGGACAGATACGCAGTATTTT. The chain was built from TRBV10-3 and TRBJ2-3, with no confidently assigned D gene. From the cysteine up to the phenylalanine, the CDR3 has a length of 15 residues. The entry retains the CDR3 DNA only, 45 bases that are in frame from base 1. V loses 0 bases, J loses 3 bases, and the germline ends lie 10 bases apart. The germline V gene specifies ENHRY as CDR1 and SYGVKD as CDR2.